This T cell receptor (beta chain) is drawn from a study of cytomegalovirus exposure and HLA in healthy donors. Study information: From donors who were HLA-typed, an early data release held around 85 million unique TCRs.

The germline V gene has CDR1 SGHTA and CDR2 FQGNSA. The CDR3 spans 16 residues. V trimming: 2 bases; J trimming: 7 bases; junction bases outside the gene matches: 6. As concerns this clone: Antigen specificity is unknown.

Study-level findings and limits: The likely origin of a cluster of highly shared sequence variants was a sequencing artifact. Cytomegalovirus-associated status was assigned to about 170 TCR beta chains.

The study ran its PCR with 60 Vbeta and 13 Jbeta primers. The assay was immunoSEQ multiplex PCR, and TCRdb's table has in-frame clones only and misses some. The table shows roughly 130,000 clones, with roughly 80% occurring only once. The clonotype was recovered from a man younger than 40 in good health and CMV-seronegative. The chain uses TRBV7-2 and TRBJ2-2; 11 bases line up with TRBD2. The sample was PBMCs. CDR3 sequence: CASSLLAGGSVGELFF. The CDR3 DNA reads TGTGCCAGCAGCTTACTAGCGGGAGGTTCGGTCGGGGAGCTGTTTTTT.